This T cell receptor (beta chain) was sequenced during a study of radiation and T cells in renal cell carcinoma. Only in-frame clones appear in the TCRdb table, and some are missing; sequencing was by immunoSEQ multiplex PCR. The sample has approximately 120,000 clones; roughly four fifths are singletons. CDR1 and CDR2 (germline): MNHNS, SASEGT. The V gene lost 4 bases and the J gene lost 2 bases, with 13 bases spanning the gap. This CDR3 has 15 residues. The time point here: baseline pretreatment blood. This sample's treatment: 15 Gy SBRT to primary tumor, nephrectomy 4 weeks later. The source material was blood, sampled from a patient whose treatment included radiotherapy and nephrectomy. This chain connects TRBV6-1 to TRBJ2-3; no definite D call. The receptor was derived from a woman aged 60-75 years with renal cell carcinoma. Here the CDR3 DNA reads TGTGCCAGCAGTGCTTCTCGCCCGAACACAGATACGCAGTATTTT. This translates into CASSASRPNTDTQYF.